These 27 T cell receptor beta chains share one sample of origin, sequenced in a study of blood T cells in healthy people across ages. Primed by a sample-barcoded 5' primer and a J-beta primer mix, a second PCR proceeded for 7 to 11 cycles. In TCRdb, the 5' RACE reads were re-called with MiXCR into one record per CDR3 protein. The sample lists 1.5 million or so distinct CDR3 sequences, approximately 39% occurring once. The specimen sequenced was blood. All receptors come from a woman in her late teens or twenties in good health.

Only one count was recorded for this clonotype. V and J are TRBV4-3 and TRBJ1-5; TRBD1 might be the D (6 bases). This CDR3 comprises 15 residues. Looked up from germline, CDR1 is LGHNA and CDR2 is YSLEER. V was cut by 0 bases and J by 9 bases, with 15 bases left in between. The CDR3 protein is CASSQEPDSPRPQHF. CDR3 nucleotides: TGCGCCAGCAGCCAAGAACCGGACAGCCCCAGGCCCCAGCATTTT.

A remark on this clonotype: An end of the junction differs from the germline gene, which may be a read error. The genes are TRBV5-1 and TRBJ2-5; 10 bases fit TRBD1. Germline-derived CDR1 and CDR2 are SGHRS and YFSETQ. The CDR3 consists of 14 residues. CDR3 sequence (DNA): TGTGCCAGCAGTTTCGGACAGGGGGAAGAGACCCAGTACTTC. Amino acids: CASSFGQGEETQYF.

The V and J genes are TRBV12-3 or TRBV12-4 and TRBJ1-2; TRBD1 agrees at 8 bases. CDR3 length: 13 amino acids. V shed 5 bases, J shed 5 bases, and the junction held 4 bases outside the gene matches. CDR3 sequence: CASSMGQVYGYTF. CDR3 nucleotides: TGTGCCAGCAGTATGGGACAGGTGTATGGCTACACCTTC.

The chain couples TRBV7-2 to TRBJ2-3; the D is unclear. This CDR3 has 14 residues. Trimming stripped 5 bases from V and 2 bases from J, with 11 bases between. The germline V gene has CDR1 SGHTA and CDR2 FQGNSA. This chain's CDR3 is CASSPDTYTDTQYF. The CDR3 nucleotides are TGTGCCAGCAGCCCCGACACCTACACAGATACGCAGTATTTT.

Here the CDR3 DNA reads TGTGCCAGCGGAGACGATAGGACCACTGAAGCTTTCTTT. Encoded protein: CASGDDRTTEAFF. This chain joins TRBV11-1 and TRBJ1-1, with D hard to call. CDR3 length: 13 residues. Per the germline V gene, CDR1 is SGHAT and CDR2 is FQDESV (reference sequence). The ends were cut back, 8 bases at V and 4 bases at J, with 14 bases in the middle.

J is TRBJ2-2 and V is TRBV12-3 or TRBV12-4, with TRBD1 matching over 8 bases. CDR3 length: 15 residues. V lost 6 bases to trimming and J lost 3 bases; unmatched junction nucleotides: 6. CDR3 loop: CASSRDRGDTGELFF. DNA of the CDR3: TGTGCCAGCAGCCGAGACAGGGGAGACACCGGGGAGCTGTTTTTT.

Points on this clonotype: A read error may produce the germline difference seen at one junction end. This rearrangement joins TRBV2 to TRBJ2-7; a possible D gene is TRBD1 (5 bases). The end of the DNA is better explained by TRBJ2-5, so the J call may be wrong. The CDR3 consists of 15 residues. Germline CDR1 is SNHLY and CDR2 is FYNNEI. CDR3: CASSELGQGPETQYF. In nucleotides, the CDR3 is TGCGCCAGCAGTGAATTGGGTCAGGGCCCCGAGACCCAGTACTTC.

This rearrangement joins TRBV11-2 to TRBJ2-1, with 9 nucleotides matching TRBD2. Trimming removed 1 base from V and 2 bases from J; junction bases left unmatched: 9. Germline CDR1 reads SGHAT; CDR2 reads FQNNGV. This CDR3 spans 18 amino acids. The CDR3 DNA follows: TGTGCCAGCAGCTTAGTAGGGGGCGCGGGGGGGCCCTACAATGAGCAGTTCTTC. Residues: CASSLVGGAGGPYNEQFF.

This clonotype has more than one count but fewer than ten. CDR3 loop: CSVEGVANQAFF. CDR3 nucleotide sequence: TGCAGCGTTGAAGGAGTTGCGAACCAAGCTTTCTTT. V is TRBV29-1 and J is TRBJ1-1; D is uncertain. Trimming shortened V by 1 base and J by 9 bases, and 12 bases separated the two germline ends. The germline gives CDR1 SQVTM, CDR2 ANQGSEA. CDR3 size: 12 residues.

This clonotype was seen a handful of times. J is TRBJ2-1 and V is TRBV10-3; no clear D. This CDR3 is 13 amino acids long. CDR1 is ENHRY, CDR2 SYGVKD, per germline. V lost 4 bases, J lost 9 bases, and 13 bases lay in between. This chain's CDR3 is CAISGQTSGEQFF. CDR3 nucleotides: TGTGCCATCAGTGGTCAAACCTCGGGTGAGCAGTTCTTC.

This clonotype was recorded a few times. CDR3 sequence: CASSSRTGNNEQFF. CDR3 in DNA: TGCGCCAGCAGCTCACGGACGGGGAACAATGAGCAGTTCTTC. This chain connects TRBV5-1 to TRBJ2-1; tentatively, D is TRBD2 (5 bases). Germline CDR1 SGHRS, CDR2 YFSETQ. The CDR3 has 14 amino acids. The germline V and J ends were trimmed by 3 bases and 5 bases, with 12 bases remaining between them. Full variable domain (missing parts from reference TRBV5-1 and TRBJ2-1): KAGVTQTPRYLIKTRGQQVTLSCSPISGHRSVSWYQQTPGQGLQFLFEYFSETQRNKGNFPGRFSGRQFSNSRSEMNVSTLELGDSALYLCASSSRTGNNEQFFGPGTRLTVL.

This chain uses TRBV5-1 with TRBJ2-1; 10 positions match TRBD2. J gave up 7 bases and V 5 bases, and 9 bases lay outside the gene matches. Germline V lookup: CDR1 SGHRS, CDR2 YFSETQ. The CDR3 is 15 residues long. The DNA of the CDR3 is TGCGCCAGCAGGGCTAGCGGGGGACTTGCTAATGAGCAGTTCTTC. It encodes CASRASGGLANEQFF.

This chain uses TRBV27 with TRBJ1-5; the D is unclear. The CDR3 has 13 amino acids. The V gene's germline CDR1 is MNHEY and CDR2 SMNVEV (reference sequence). Trimming left V 6 bases short and J 12 bases short, with 18 bases between. This CDR3 is CASRRSRRGSQHF. CDR3 in DNA: TGTGCCAGCAGGCGCTCTAGACGCGGCAGCCAGCATTTT.

J is TRBJ2-3 and V is TRBV7-2, with no clear D. Per the germline V gene, CDR1 is SGHTA and CDR2 is FQGNSA. The V gene lost 5 bases and the J gene lost 6 bases, with 15 bases spanning the gap. This CDR3 is built from 14 residues. The CDR3 DNA follows: TGTGCCAGCAGCCTCCTGATTGCTGGGGATACGCAGTATTTT. This sequence encodes CASSLLIAGDTQYF.

The V gene is TRBV27, the J gene TRBJ2-3, with TRBD2 identical over 8 bases. Germline trimming cut 2 bases from V and 5 bases from J; bases unmatched to any gene: 15. Germline CDR1 and CDR2: MNHEY and SMNVEV (reference sequence). The CDR3 runs 18 residues. In DNA, the CDR3 is TGTGCCAGCAGTTTAGTTGGAGCGGGGGCCGGGTCTTTAGATACGCAGTATTTT. Protein product: CASSLVGAGAGSLDTQYF.

The V call is TRBV12-3 or TRBV12-4, the J call TRBJ1-2, with unresolved D. This CDR3 is 13 amino acids long. V shed 7 bases and J shed 5 bases, with 14 bases lying between them. CDR3 in amino acids: CASTAMLRYGYTF. The CDR3 DNA reads as TGTGCCAGCACGGCAATGCTCCGTTATGGCTACACCTTC.

The chain has TRBV27 and TRBJ2-5; 7 positions match TRBD1. Near its end, the DNA agrees better with TRBJ2-7, so the J call may be wrong. This CDR3 is built from 15 residues. Germline V gene sequence: CDR1 MNHEY, CDR2 SMNVEV (reference sequence). CDR3 residues: CASSLTGTAIYEQYF. CDR3 bases: TGTGCCAGCAGTTTGACCGGGACAGCAATTTACGAGCAGTACTTC.

This clonotype showed up just a few times. The chain couples TRBV6-2 or TRBV6-3 to TRBJ2-7; 10 nucleotides agree with TRBD2. J lost 4 bases, V lost 0 bases, and 3 bases had no gene match. Germline V lookup: CDR1 MNHEY, CDR2 SVGEGT. CDR3 length: 15 residues. Here the CDR3 DNA reads TGTGCCAGCAGTTACTCTAGCGGGAGGTATTACGAGCAGTACTTC. Translated, it gives CASSYSSGRYYEQYF.

This clonotype was recorded a few times. The chain joins TRBV7-2 to TRBJ1-2, with D maybe TRBD1 (6 bases). V was pared by 8 bases and J by 0 bases, with 13 bases between. CDR3 length equals 14 residues. Per germline, CDR1 SGHTA and CDR2 FQGNSA. CDR3 nucleotides: TGTGCCAGCTCCCTTTGGGACACTAACTATGGCTACACCTTC. Residues: CASSLWDTNYGYTF.

This chain uses TRBV4-3 with TRBJ1-3, with TRBD1 matching over 7 bases. J lost 4 bases, V lost 5 bases, and 11 bases had no gene match. This CDR3 region has 16 residues. Germline V gives CDR1 LGHNA, CDR2 YSLEER. The CDR3 region is CASSYSIQGQGNTIYF. For the CDR3, the DNA is TGCGCCAGCAGCTACTCAATACAGGGGCAGGGAAACACCATATATTTT.

This clonotype turned up a few times. The chain has TRBV30 and TRBJ2-7, with a weak D call TRBD2 (5 bases). Germline lookup yields CDR1 GTSNPN and CDR2 SVGIG (reference sequence). CDR3 size: 13 residues. Trimming stripped 6 bases from V and 2 bases from J, with 14 bases between. The CDR3 sequence is CACGEGWAYEQYF. The CDR3 coding sequence is TGTGCCTGCGGCGAGGGTTGGGCCTACGAGCAGTACTTC.

The chain carries TRBV20-1 and TRBJ2-6, with 14 bases that match TRBD2. The trim removed 0 bases at V and 4 bases at J, leaving 5 bases unmatched. Per the germline V gene, CDR1 is DFQATT and CDR2 is SNEGSKA (reference sequence). The CDR3 totals 18 residues. The CDR3 DNA is TGCAGTGCTAGAGATAGACTAGCGGGAGGGATAGGGGCCAACGTCCTGACTTTC. Encoded protein: CSARDRLAGGIGANVLTF.

This rearrangement joins TRBV30 to TRBJ1-5; D is unclear. The CDR3 length is 14 residues. The germline V and J ends were trimmed by 0 bases and 5 bases, with 11 bases remaining between them. CDR1 is GTSNPN, CDR2 SVGIG, per germline (reference sequence). CDR3 nucleotide sequence: TGTGCCTGGAGTGTACGGCAGAGGCATCAGCCCCAGCATTTT. It translates to CAWSVRQRHQPQHF.

This clonotype occurred a few times. This rearrangement joins TRBV27 to TRBJ2-1; 10 bases map to TRBD2. Germline trimming cut 8 bases from V and 7 bases from J; bases unmatched to any gene: 8. The CDR3 contains 14 residues. The V gene's germline CDR1 is MNHEY and CDR2 SMNVEV (reference sequence). CDR3 sequence: CASATSGNGNEQFF. As DNA, the CDR3 is TGTGCCAGCGCCACTAGCGGGAATGGGAATGAGCAGTTCTTC.

The chain has TRBV6-2 or TRBV6-3 and TRBJ2-1, with D possibly matching TRBD2 (6 bases). V was shortened by 6 bases and J by 8 bases, with 26 bases between the two germline ends. The germline V gene has CDR1 MNHEY and CDR2 SVGEGT. The CDR3 has 17 residues. The CDR3 protein is CASSLIGRGILSDEQFF. The DNA for the CDR3 is TGTGCCAGCAGCCTTATCGGACGGGGGATCCTCTCAGATGAGCAGTTCTTC.

The rearrangement links TRBV14 to TRBJ1-2; the D gene is possibly TRBD1 (6 bases). The CDR3 runs 18 residues. The V gene's germline CDR1 is SGHDN and CDR2 FVKESK. V lost 0 bases and J 1 base, leaving 18 bases between the germline ends. CDR3 residues: CASSQERWDNDINYGYTF. The CDR3 coding sequence is TGTGCCAGCAGCCAAGAGCGGTGGGACAACGACATTAACTATGGCTACACCTTC.

The chain carries TRBV4-3 and TRBJ1-2, with D perhaps TRBD1 (5 bases). V lost 7 bases to trimming and J lost 2 bases, with 17 bases between them. This CDR3 has 15 amino acids. Looked up from germline, CDR1 is LGHNA and CDR2 is YSLEER. CDR3 DNA sequence: TGCGCCAGCAACCCTTCCGAGGGGCTGAACTATGGCTACACCTTC. Protein product: CASNPSEGLNYGYTF.